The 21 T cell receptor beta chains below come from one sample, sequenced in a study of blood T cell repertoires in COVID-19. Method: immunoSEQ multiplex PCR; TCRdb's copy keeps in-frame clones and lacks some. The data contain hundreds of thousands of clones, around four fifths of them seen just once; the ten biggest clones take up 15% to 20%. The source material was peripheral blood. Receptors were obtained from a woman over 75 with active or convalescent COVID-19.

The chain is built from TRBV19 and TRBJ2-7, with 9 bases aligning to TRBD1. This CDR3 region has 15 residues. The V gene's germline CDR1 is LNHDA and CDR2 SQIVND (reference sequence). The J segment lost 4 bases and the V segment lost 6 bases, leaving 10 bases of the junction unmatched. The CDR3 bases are TGTGCCAGTAGCGATCCCCCGGGACAGGGATACGAGCAGTACTTC. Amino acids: CASSDPPGQGYEQYF. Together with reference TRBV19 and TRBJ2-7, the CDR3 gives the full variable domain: DGGITQSPKYLFRKEGQNVTLSCEQNLNHDAMYWYRQDPGQGLRLIYYSQIVNDFQKGDIAEGYSVSREKKESFPLTVTSAQKNPTAFYLCASSDPPGQGYEQYFGPGTRLTVT.

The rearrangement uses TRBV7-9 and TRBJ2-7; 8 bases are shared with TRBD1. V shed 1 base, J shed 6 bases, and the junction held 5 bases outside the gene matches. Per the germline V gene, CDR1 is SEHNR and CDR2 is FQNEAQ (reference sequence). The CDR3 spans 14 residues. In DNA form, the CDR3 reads TGTGCCAGCAGCTTAGAGGGACAGGCTAGCGAGCAGTACTTC. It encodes CASSLEGQASEQYF.

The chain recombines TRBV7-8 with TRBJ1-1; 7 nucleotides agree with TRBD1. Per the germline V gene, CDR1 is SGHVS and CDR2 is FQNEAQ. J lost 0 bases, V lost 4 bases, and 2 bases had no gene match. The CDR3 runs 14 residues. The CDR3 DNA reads TGTGCCAGCAGCTCCGGGACAGTGAACACTGAAGCTTTCTTT. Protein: CASSSGTVNTEAFF.

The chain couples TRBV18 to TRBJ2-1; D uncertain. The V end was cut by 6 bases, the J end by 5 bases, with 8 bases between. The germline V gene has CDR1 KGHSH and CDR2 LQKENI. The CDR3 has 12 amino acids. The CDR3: CASSLNNNEQFF. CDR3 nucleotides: TGTGCCAGCTCTCTGAACAACAATGAGCAGTTCTTC. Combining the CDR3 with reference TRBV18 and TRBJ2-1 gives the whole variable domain NAGVMQNPRHLVRRRGQEARLRCSPMKGHSHVYWYRQLPEEGLKFMVYLQKENIIDESGMPKERFSAEFPKEGPSILRIQQVVRGDSAAYFCASSLNNNEQFFGPGTRLTVL.

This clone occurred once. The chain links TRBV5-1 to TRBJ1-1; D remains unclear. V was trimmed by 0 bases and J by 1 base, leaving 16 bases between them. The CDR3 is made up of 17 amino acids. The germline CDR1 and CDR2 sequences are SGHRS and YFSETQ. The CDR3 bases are TGCGCCAGCAGCTTGGCCCCAAAGGGAGTGGGGAACACTGAAGCTTTCTTT. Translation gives CASSLAPKGVGNTEAFF. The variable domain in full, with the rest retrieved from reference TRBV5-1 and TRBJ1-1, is KAGVTQTPRYLIKTRGQQVTLSCSPISGHRSVSWYQQTPGQGLQFLFEYFSETQRNKGNFPGRFSGRQFSNSRSEMNVSTLELGDSALYLCASSLAPKGVGNTEAFFGQGTRLTVV.

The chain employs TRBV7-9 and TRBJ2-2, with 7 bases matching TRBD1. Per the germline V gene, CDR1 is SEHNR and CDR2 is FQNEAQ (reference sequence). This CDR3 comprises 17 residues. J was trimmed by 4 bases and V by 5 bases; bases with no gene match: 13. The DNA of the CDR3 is TGTGCCAGCAGCCCCATGGTGGCAGGGGGAAGCACCGGGGAGCTGTTTTTT. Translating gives CASSPMVAGGSTGELFF. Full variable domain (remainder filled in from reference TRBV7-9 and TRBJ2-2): DTGVSQNPRHKITKRGQNVTFRCDPISEHNRLYWYRQTLGQGPEFLTYFQNEAQLEKSRLLSDRFSAERPKGSFSTLEIQRTEQGDSAMYLCASSPMVAGGSTGELFFGEGSRLTVL.

CDR3 DNA: TGTGCCAGCAGTCTGACCAGGGATGTGAACACCATATATTTT. Translation gives CASSLTRDVNTIYF. The rearrangement links TRBV6-5 to TRBJ1-3, with D possibly matching TRBD1 (5 bases). V lost 5 bases to trimming and J lost 7 bases, with 15 bases between them. This CDR3 is 14 amino acids long. Germline CDR1 reads MNHEY; CDR2 reads SVGAGI.

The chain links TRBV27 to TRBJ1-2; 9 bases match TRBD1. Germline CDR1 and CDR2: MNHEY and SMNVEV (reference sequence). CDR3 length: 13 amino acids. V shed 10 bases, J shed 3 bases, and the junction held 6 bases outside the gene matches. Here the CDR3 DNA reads TGTGCCACCAGACAGGGGGTATACTATGGCTACACCTTC. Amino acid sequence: CATRQGVYYGYTF.

The CDR3 spells CASSLGLAGGQETQYF. DNA of the CDR3: TGCGCCAGCAGCCTTGGACTAGCGGGGGGCCAAGAGACCCAGTACTTC. The V call is TRBV4-3, the J call TRBJ2-5; 14 nucleotides match TRBD2. Germline V gives CDR1 LGHNA, CDR2 YSLEER. V shed 4 bases, J shed 1 base, and the junction held 2 bases outside the gene matches. The CDR3 is made up of 16 amino acids.

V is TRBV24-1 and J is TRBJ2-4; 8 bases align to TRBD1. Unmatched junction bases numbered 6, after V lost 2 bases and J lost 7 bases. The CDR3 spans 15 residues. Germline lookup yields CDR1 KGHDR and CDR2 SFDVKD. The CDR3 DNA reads TGTGCCACCAGTGATTGGACAGGGTCTGGGAACATTCAGTACTTC. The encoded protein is CATSDWTGSGNIQYF.

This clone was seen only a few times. The CDR3 bases are TGTGCCAGCAGGCCGACAGGGGTAAGCAATCAGCCCCAGCATTTT. Amino acids: CASRPTGVSNQPQHF. V and J are TRBV6-6 and TRBJ1-5, with 8 bases fitting TRBD1. Losses at the gene ends were 6 bases for V and 1 base for J; bases not matched to a gene: 5. The length of the CDR3 is 15 residues. Germline assignment: CDR1 MNHNY and CDR2 SVGAGI (reference sequence).

CDR3 nucleotides: TGTGCCAGCAGCACCGGGACACGGGACACCGGGGAGCTGTTTTTT. Its translation is CASSTGTRDTGELFF. The gene calls are TRBV6-2 or TRBV6-3 and TRBJ2-2; D might be TRBD1 (6 bases). The CDR3 has 15 amino acids. Germline V gene data show CDR1 as MNHEY and CDR2 as SVGEGT. V was cut by 6 bases and J by 3 bases, with 14 bases left in between.

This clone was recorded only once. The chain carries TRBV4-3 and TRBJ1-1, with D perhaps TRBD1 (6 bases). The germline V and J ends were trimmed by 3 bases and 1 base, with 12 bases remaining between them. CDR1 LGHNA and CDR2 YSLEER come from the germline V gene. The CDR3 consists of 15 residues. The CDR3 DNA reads TGCGCCAGCAGCCAGGGGGGGCGGACGAACACTGAAGCTTTCTTT. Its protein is CASSQGGRTNTEAFF.

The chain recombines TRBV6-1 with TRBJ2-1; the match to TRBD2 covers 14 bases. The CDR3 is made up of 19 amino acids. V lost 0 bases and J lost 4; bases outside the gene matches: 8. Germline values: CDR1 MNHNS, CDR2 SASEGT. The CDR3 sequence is CASSEAEPGLAGAYNEQFF. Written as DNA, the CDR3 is TGTGCCAGCAGTGAAGCGGAACCGGGACTAGCGGGAGCATACAATGAGCAGTTCTTC.

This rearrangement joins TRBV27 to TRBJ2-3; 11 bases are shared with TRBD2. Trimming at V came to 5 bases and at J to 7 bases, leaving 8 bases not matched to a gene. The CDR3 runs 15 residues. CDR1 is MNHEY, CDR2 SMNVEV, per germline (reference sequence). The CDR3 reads CASSPSLAGGNTQYF. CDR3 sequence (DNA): TGTGCCAGCAGTCCCTCCCTAGCGGGGGGCAATACGCAGTATTTT.

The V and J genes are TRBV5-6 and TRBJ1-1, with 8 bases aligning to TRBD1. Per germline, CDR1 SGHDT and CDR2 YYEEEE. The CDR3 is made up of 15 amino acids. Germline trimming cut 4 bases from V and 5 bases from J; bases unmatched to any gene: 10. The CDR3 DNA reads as TGTGCCAGCAGCATAGATCCTACAGGGGGTACTGAAGCTTTCTTT. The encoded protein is CASSIDPTGGTEAFF.

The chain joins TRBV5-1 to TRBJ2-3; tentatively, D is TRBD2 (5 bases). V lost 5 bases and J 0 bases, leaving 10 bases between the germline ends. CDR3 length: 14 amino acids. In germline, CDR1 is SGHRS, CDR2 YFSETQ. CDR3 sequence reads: CASSEGISTDTQYF. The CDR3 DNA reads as TGCGCCAGCAGTGAGGGTATCAGCACAGATACGCAGTATTTT.

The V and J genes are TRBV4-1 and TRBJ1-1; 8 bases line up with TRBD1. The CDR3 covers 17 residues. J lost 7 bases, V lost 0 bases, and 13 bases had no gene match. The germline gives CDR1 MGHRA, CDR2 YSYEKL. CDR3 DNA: TGCGCCAGCAGCCAAGAAGCCGCCCTCGGACAGGGATATGAAGCTTTCTTT. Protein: CASSQEAALGQGYEAFF.

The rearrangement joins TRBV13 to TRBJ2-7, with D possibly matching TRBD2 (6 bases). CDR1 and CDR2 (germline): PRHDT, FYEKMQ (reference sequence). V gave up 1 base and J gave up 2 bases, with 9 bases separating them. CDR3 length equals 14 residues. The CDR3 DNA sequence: TGTGCCAGCAGCTTAGATTCGGGGGCCTACGAGCAGTACTTC. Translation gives CASSLDSGAYEQYF.

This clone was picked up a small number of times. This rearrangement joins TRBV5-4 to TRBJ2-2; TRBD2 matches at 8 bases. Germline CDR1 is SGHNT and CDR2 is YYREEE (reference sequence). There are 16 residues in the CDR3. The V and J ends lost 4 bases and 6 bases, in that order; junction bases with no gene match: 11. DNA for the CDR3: TGTGCCAGCAGCCGTGCACGGGCGGGAGGCCCCGGGGAGCTGTTTTTT. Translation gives CASSRARAGGPGELFF.

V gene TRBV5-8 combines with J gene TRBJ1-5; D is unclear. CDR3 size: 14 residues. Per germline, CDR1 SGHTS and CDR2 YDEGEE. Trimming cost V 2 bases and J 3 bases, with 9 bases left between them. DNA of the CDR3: TGTGCCAGCAGCTTAGGGAGCTTCAATCAGCCCCAGCATTTT. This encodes CASSLGSFNQPQHF.